What follows are 2 T cell receptor beta chains derived from one specimen sequenced in a study of graft-versus-host responses after intestinal transplantation. TCRdb keeps only in-frame clones here, not all; method: immunoSEQ multiplex PCR. Of 130,000 to 150,000 clones listed, about nine tenths were seen once; the top ten hold around 0.19%. These TCRs are of unknown antigen specificity. The specimen comprised unstimulated CD4+ T cells sorted from spleen or lymph node cells, sampled before intestinal transplant. These receptors were taken from a human donor who received an intestinal transplant.

V gene TRBV7-9 combines with J gene TRBJ2-3; a possible D gene is TRBD1 (7 bases). Germline V gives CDR1 SEHNR, CDR2 FQNEAQ (reference sequence). The CDR3 extends over 15 amino acids. V was pared by 4 bases and J by 4 bases, with 15 bases between. In nucleotides, the CDR3 is TGTGCCAGCAGCTGGAGGGGGCGCGGGGCAGATACGCAGTATTTT. Translation gives CASSWRGRGADTQYF.

V gene TRBV5-1 combines with J gene TRBJ1-5; no definite D call. Germline-derived CDR1 and CDR2 are SGHRS and YFSETQ. The germline V and J ends were trimmed by 5 bases and 0 bases, with 18 bases remaining between them. This CDR3 is built from 17 residues. The CDR3 DNA reads as TGCGCCAGCAGTTCCGGGATAAACTCCTATAGCAATCAGCCCCAGCATTTT. Its protein is CASSSGINSYSNQPQHF.